Listed here are 3 T cell receptor beta chains from one sample, sequenced in a study of PD-L1 blockade in urothelial cancer. Profiling relied on immunoSEQ multiplex PCR, and the TCRdb table lists in-frame clones only, not all of them. The repertoire consists of around 100,000 clones, with 85% to 90% occurring once and the leading ten covering 1.5% to 2%. Time point given: pretreatment peripheral blood. Source: PBMCs, taken around atezolizumab (anti-PD-L1) treatment. The receptors come from a man aged 60 to 69 with urothelial cancer.

This chain uses TRBV2 with TRBJ1-1, with TRBD1 as a possible D gene (6 bases). The germline V and J ends were trimmed by 6 bases and 4 bases, with 12 bases remaining between them. The CDR3 contains 13 residues. CDR1 and CDR2 (germline): SNHLY, FYNNEI. The CDR3 coding sequence is TGTGCCAGCAGCCCAGGGGTCGGCACTGAAGCTTTCTTT. It specifies CASSPGVGTEAFF.

The rearrangement uses TRBV7-3 and TRBJ2-2, with 12 bases fitting TRBD1. V dropped 8 bases and J dropped 6; count of bases not matched to a gene: 1. The CDR3 loop spans 13 amino acids. Germline V gives CDR1 SGHTA, CDR2 FQGTGA. The CDR3 nucleotides read TGTGCCAGCGGGACAGGGGGCTCCGGGGAGCTGTTTTTT. This codes for CASGTGGSGELFF.

Written as DNA, the CDR3 is TGTGCCAGTAGTATAGTAGGCAATCAGCCCCAGCATTTT. The encoded protein is CASSIVGNQPQHF. The V gene is TRBV19, the J gene TRBJ1-5; D remains ambiguous. This CDR3 region has 13 residues. Trimming removed 1 base at V and 2 bases at J, with 3 bases between. Per germline, CDR1 LNHDA and CDR2 SQIVND (reference sequence).